This entry lists 16 T cell receptor beta chains sequenced from one sample in a study of blood T cells in healthy people across ages. Primed by a sample-barcoded 5' primer and a J-beta primer mix, a second PCR proceeded for about 7 to 11 cycles. A single record per CDR3 protein comes from TCRdb applying MiXCR to the 5' RACE reads. The sample yields hundreds of thousands of distinct CDR3 sequences, 36% seen once. The source material was blood. The receptors shown here come from a man younger than 35 in good health.

This clonotype was seen more than once but under ten times. This chain connects TRBV9 to TRBJ2-5, with D possibly TRBD1 on 6 matching bases. Trimming shortened V by 0 bases and J by 5 bases, and 14 bases separated the two germline ends. The CDR3 contains 15 residues. CDR1 and CDR2 from the germline V gene are SGDLS and YYNGEE. The CDR3 sequence: CASSVAGQRGETQYF. CDR3 sequence (DNA): TGTGCCAGCAGCGTAGCTGGCCAAAGGGGGGAGACCCAGTACTTC.

In its sample, this clonotype was seen once. This sequence joins TRBV5-1 and TRBJ2-6; D remains unclear. Trimming left V 4 bases short and J 0 bases short, with 14 bases between. The germline V gene encodes CDR1 SGHRS and CDR2 YFSETQ. The CDR3 consists of 17 residues. For the CDR3, the DNA is TGCGCCAGCAGCCATGTCGAGGTTTCCTCTGGGGCCAACGTCCTGACTTTC. Translation gives CASSHVEVSSGANVLTF. The full variable domain, its missing parts supplied by reference TRBV5-1 and TRBJ2-6, is KAGVTQTPRYLIKTRGQQVTLSCSPISGHRSVSWYQQTPGQGLQFLFEYFSETQRNKGNFPGRFSGRQFSNSRSEMNVSTLELGDSALYLCASSHVEVSSGANVLTFGAGSRLTVL.

This chain joins TRBV5-1 and TRBJ2-7; D might be TRBD1 (6 bases). The CDR3 sequence is 14 residues long. The ends were cut back, 3 bases at V and 7 bases at J, with 17 bases in the middle. Per the germline V gene, CDR1 is SGHRS and CDR2 is YFSETQ. This CDR3 reads CASSSEDSQGEQYF. CDR3 sequence (DNA): TGCGCCAGCAGCTCCGAGGACAGCCAGGGAGAGCAGTACTTC.

This clonotype has only one observation. A much larger clone sits a single nucleotide away, making a read error possible. Written as DNA, the CDR3 is TGCAGTGCTACAGGGTTCGATAGCGGGGGGGAACACGGAAAAGCGCAGTATTTT. It specifies CSATGFDSGGEHGKAQYF. The chain couples TRBV20-1 to TRBJ2-3; 11 nucleotides align to TRBD2. V lost 4 bases to trimming and J lost 10 bases; unmatched junction nucleotides: 22. The CDR3 totals 18 residues. The germline CDR1 and CDR2 sequences are DFQATT and SNEGSKA (reference sequence).

The chain couples TRBV3-1 to TRBJ1-2; D is uncertain. The V gene lost 1 base and the J gene lost 0 bases, with 9 bases spanning the gap. Germline lookup yields CDR1 LGHDT and CDR2 YNNKEL (reference sequence). The CDR3 runs 15 residues. The CDR3 DNA follows: TGTGCCAGCAGCCAAGGGACGGATACTAACTATGGCTACACCTTC. This codes for CASSQGTDTNYGYTF.

V gene TRBV20-1 combines with J gene TRBJ2-7, with 7 positions matching TRBD1. From germline, CDR1 is DFQATT and CDR2 SNEGSKA (reference sequence). CDR3 length equals 14 residues. The J segment lost 1 base and the V segment lost 6 bases, leaving 9 bases of the junction unmatched. The CDR3: CSARTGLASYEQYF. As DNA, the CDR3 is TGCAGTGCCCGGACAGGATTGGCGTCCTACGAGCAGTACTTC.

This clonotype was detected only once. At one end the junction does not follow the germline gene, possibly because of a read error. CDR3 residues: CASNLGRGADTQYF. The CDR3 DNA is TGTGCCAGCAACTTAGGGCGGGGGGCCGATACGCAGTATTTT. This chain uses TRBV7-2 with TRBJ2-3; 8 bases match TRBD2. Germline V gives CDR1 SGHTA, CDR2 FQGNSA. This CDR3 contains 14 residues.

This clonotype has just a few counts. This chain uses TRBV12-3 or TRBV12-4 with TRBJ2-3; D not resolved. Deletions cut 4 bases from V and 5 bases from J, with 10 bases between. The CDR3 is 13 residues long. The CDR3, as DNA: TGTGCCAGCAGTTACTCGTCGGTAGATACGCAGTATTTT. Translation gives CASSYSSVDTQYF.

This chain links TRBV20-1 with TRBJ1-4; D is unresolved. CDR3 length: 15 amino acids. Trimming removed 0 bases from V and 5 bases from J, with 13 bases in between. The germline CDR1 and CDR2 sequences are DFQATT and SNEGSKA (reference sequence). CDR3 coding DNA: TGCAGTGCTAGAGATGCGATGGTTCGGAATGAAAAACTGTTTTTT. Protein sequence: CSARDAMVRNEKLFF.

On this clonotype itself: Given a much more abundant clone one base away, this may be a read error. This sequence joins TRBV4-2 and TRBJ2-3; the D gene is possibly TRBD2 (5 bases). Germline assignment: CDR1 LGHNA and CDR2 YNFKEQ. This CDR3 is built from 16 residues. The CDR3 loop is CTSSQDPGLHTDTQYF. CDR3 nucleotide sequence: TGTACCAGCAGCCAAGATCCCGGACTCCACACAGATACGCAGTATTTT.

The J gene is TRBJ2-7, the V gene TRBV28; no firm D call. The CDR3 extends over 13 amino acids. Germline values: CDR1 MDHEN, CDR2 SYDVKM. The V end was cut by 6 bases, the J end by 7 bases, with 16 bases between. The CDR3 nucleotides read TGTGCCAGCAGGCCGCCCGCGTACAATGAGCAGTACTTC. Its translation: CASRPPAYNEQYF. The full variable domain, completed using reference TRBV28 and TRBJ2-7, is DVKVTQSSRYLVKRTGEKVFLECVQDMDHENMFWYRQDPGLGLRLIYFSYDVKMKEKGDIPEGYSVSREKKERFSLILESASTNQTSMYLCASRPPAYNEQYFGPGTRLTVT.

The table lists this clonotype with a few counts. This chain connects TRBV3-1 to TRBJ2-1, with 7 positions matching TRBD2. This CDR3 spans 15 amino acids. V lost 6 bases, J lost 8 bases, and 13 bases stayed unmatched. Looked up from germline, CDR1 is LGHDT and CDR2 is YNNKEL (reference sequence). The CDR3 loop is CASREWGGGGHEQFF. In DNA form, the CDR3 reads TGTGCCAGCAGAGAATGGGGGGGGGGAGGTCATGAGCAGTTCTTC.

This clonotype was counted a few times. The gene calls are TRBV5-1 and TRBJ2-1; 11 bases line up with TRBD2. Germline loops: CDR1 SGHRS, CDR2 YFSETQ. J gave up 5 bases and V 0 bases, and 4 bases lay outside the gene matches. The CDR3 is 16 residues long. CDR3 sequence reads: CASSLVSGGDHNEQFF. CDR3 bases: TGCGCCAGCAGCTTGGTTAGCGGGGGGGACCACAATGAGCAGTTCTTC.

A single count supports this clonotype. The chain is built from TRBV7-2 and TRBJ2-5; 12 bases align to TRBD2. V was clipped by 4 bases and J by 5 bases; unmatched bases: 5. The CDR3 contains 15 residues. CDR1 and CDR2 from the germline V gene are SGHTA and FQGNSA. As DNA, the CDR3 is TGTGCCAGCAGCTCTAGCGGGGGGGTCTGGGAGACCCAGTACTTC. Protein sequence: CASSSSGGVWETQYF.

The J gene is TRBJ2-3, the V gene TRBV7-8; 13 bases map to TRBD2. Trimming at V came to 2 bases and at J to 2 bases, leaving 16 bases not matched to a gene. CDR3 length equals 21 residues. The germline V gene has CDR1 SGHVS and CDR2 FQNEAQ. The CDR3 loop is CASSLTEGQSGLAGPTDTQYF. The CDR3 DNA is TGTGCCAGCAGCTTAACTGAGGGACAGTCGGGACTAGCGGGACCCACAGATACGCAGTATTTT.

This clonotype was seen only a few times. The chain employs TRBV29-1 and TRBJ1-1, with D tentatively TRBD1 (6 bases). CDR1 is SQVTM, CDR2 ANQGSEA, per germline. This CDR3 region has 12 residues. The germline V and J ends were trimmed by 6 bases and 1 base, with 9 bases remaining between them. CDR3 amino acids: CSVRTENTEAFF. The CDR3 region has the DNA TGCAGCGTCCGGACAGAGAACACTGAAGCTTTCTTT.